The 25 T cell receptor beta chains reported below all come from one sample, sequenced in a study of cytomegalovirus exposure and HLA in healthy donors. The PCR ran on 60 Vbeta and 13 Jbeta primers. The method was immunoSEQ multiplex PCR; TCRdb's version includes in-frame clones alone and lacks a portion of them. The profile shows 150,000 to 200,000 clones, roughly 80% of them singletons. Sequences were obtained from PBMCs. These TCRs come from a girl aged 2-10 years in good health and CMV-seropositive.

The chain links TRBV23-1 to TRBJ2-6, with D perhaps TRBD1 (5 bases). TRBV23-1 is placed among ORFs of uncertain function. The CDR3 sequence is 19 residues long. V gave up 11 bases and J gave up 0 bases, with 26 bases separating them. Here the CDR3 reads CARSSPKTGIPSGANVLTF. The DNA for the CDR3 is TGCGCCCGATCAAGCCCTAAAACAGGAATACCCTCTGGGGCCAACGTCCTGACTTTC.

This rearrangement joins TRBV7-2 to TRBJ2-7; D remains unclear. V was pared by 1 base and J by 0 bases, with 10 bases between. The germline V gene encodes CDR1 SGHTA and CDR2 FQGNSA. The length of the CDR3 is 15 residues. The CDR3 DNA reads TGTGCCAGCAGCTTAGTACCCGGGTTCTCCTACGAGCAGTACTTC. Translating gives CASSLVPGFSYEQYF.

The rearrangement joins TRBV30 to TRBJ2-5, with TRBD2 as a possible D gene (5 bases). This CDR3 comprises 11 residues. The V and J ends lost 4 bases and 3 bases respectively, with 6 bases between them. Germline values: CDR1 GTSNPN, CDR2 SVGIG (reference sequence). The CDR3 DNA is TGTGCCTGGAACGGGGAAGAGACCCAGTACTTC. This codes for CAWNGEETQYF.

This clone was observed a handful of times. The CDR3 reads CALDRGDEQYF. As DNA, the CDR3 is TGTGCCTTAGACAGGGGGGACGAGCAGTACTTC. The rearrangement uses TRBV6-1 and TRBJ2-7; 9 bases are shared with TRBD1. CDR1 and CDR2 (germline): MNHNS, SASEGT. V lost 11 bases, J lost 5 bases, and 4 bases stayed unmatched. This CDR3 spans 11 amino acids.

The genes are TRBV7-3 and TRBJ2-1, with D possibly being TRBD1 (6 bases). CDR1 is SGHTA and CDR2 is FQGTGA in the germline V gene. The CDR3 contains 15 residues. V was cut by 4 bases and J by 9 bases, with 19 bases left in between. The CDR3 protein is CASSSPTNLGGEQFF. The CDR3 nucleotides are TGTGCCAGCAGCTCACCTACAAATCTAGGGGGTGAGCAGTTCTTC.

The genes are TRBV4-1 and TRBJ2-7, with 11 bases identical to TRBD2. Germline CDR1 MGHRA, CDR2 YSYEKL. The CDR3 has 14 residues. Trimming removed 5 bases from V and 7 bases from J; junction bases left unmatched: 7. CDR3 nucleotides: TGCGCCAGCAGCTTAGCGGGAGGGCCCAAAGAGCAGTACTTC. This codes for CASSLAGGPKEQYF.

The V gene is TRBV10-3, the J gene TRBJ2-7; D perhaps matches TRBD1 (7 bases). CDR3 length: 13 residues. V was pared by 7 bases and J by 4 bases, with 14 bases between. In germline, CDR1 is ENHRY, CDR2 SYGVKD. CDR3: CAITAQGTYEQYF. For the CDR3, the DNA is TGTGCCATCACGGCACAGGGGACTTACGAGCAGTACTTC.

This chain uses TRBV11-2 with TRBJ2-7; a weak D match, TRBD2 (5 bases). Germline values: CDR1 SGHAT, CDR2 FQNNGV. The CDR3 loop spans 14 amino acids. Trimming shortened V by 3 bases and J by 3 bases, and 12 bases separated the two germline ends. The CDR3 spells CASSLAGLDYEQYF. In DNA, the CDR3 is TGTGCCAGCAGCTTGGCAGGACTGGACTACGAGCAGTACTTC.

V and J are TRBV9 and TRBJ1-2; D gene ambiguous. The length of the CDR3 is 12 residues. Trimming cost V 0 bases and J 8 bases, with 8 bases left between them. CDR1 is SGDLS, CDR2 YYNGEE, per germline. CDR3 bases: TGTGCCAGCAGCGTAGATGGAGGGGGCTACACCTTC. Residues: CASSVDGGGYTF.

This CDR3 is CAGDRLASGNTIYF. The DNA for the CDR3 is TGTGCCGGTGACAGGTTAGCCTCTGGAAACACCATATATTTT. The rearrangement links TRBV30 to TRBJ1-3; weak D call: TRBD1 (6 bases). From germline, CDR1 is GTSNPN and CDR2 SVGIG (reference sequence). Between the trimmed V and J ends, which lost 8 bases and 0 bases, there was a span of 14 bases. The CDR3 consists of 14 residues.

The CDR3 here is CASSFTGGDGYTF. The CDR3 DNA sequence: TGCGCCAGCAGCTTCACAGGGGGCGATGGCTACACCTTC. The chain links TRBV5-1 to TRBJ1-2; 9 bases agree with TRBD1. The J segment lost 6 bases and the V segment lost 2 bases, leaving 2 bases of the junction unmatched. Germline lookup yields CDR1 SGHRS and CDR2 YFSETQ. CDR3 length: 13 residues.

This clone was seen a handful of times. The rearrangement joins TRBV6-6 to TRBJ1-4, with 9 bases identical to TRBD1. This CDR3 has 14 residues. V shed 2 bases, J shed 6 bases, and the junction held 1 base outside the gene matches. Germline assignment: CDR1 MNHNY and CDR2 SVGAGI (reference sequence). CDR3 residues: CASSYGTGYEKLFF. CDR3 in DNA: TGTGCCAGCAGTTACGGGACAGGGTATGAAAAACTGTTTTTT.

This sequence joins TRBV30 and TRBJ1-2; D unclear. Germline CDR1 reads GTSNPN; CDR2 reads SVGIG (reference sequence). V dropped 4 bases and J dropped 4 bases, with 7 bases sitting between them. This CDR3 has 11 residues. The CDR3 sequence is CAWTWAYGYTF. The CDR3 DNA reads as TGTGCCTGGACCTGGGCCTATGGCTACACCTTC.

This clone appeared once. This sample also contains other DNA sequences that code for the same CDR3. The chain links TRBV9 to TRBJ2-7; D not resolved. The CDR3 consists of 13 residues. With 4 bases removed from V and 0 bases from J, the gap between germline ends came to 8 bases. Germline CDR1 is SGDLS and CDR2 is YYNGEE. As DNA, the CDR3 is TGTGCCAGCAGCCCTCCTAGCTCCTACGAGCAGTACTTC. Its protein product is CASSPPSSYEQYF. Combining the CDR3 with reference TRBV9 and TRBJ2-7 gives the whole variable domain DSGVTQTPKHLITATGQRVTLRCSPRSGDLSVYWYQQSLDQGLQFLIQYYNGEERAKGNILERFSAQQFPDLHSELNLSSLELGDSALYFCASSPPSSYEQYFGPGTRLTVT.

This sequence joins TRBV29-1 and TRBJ2-1; possibly TRBD1 for D (5 bases). V was clipped by 2 bases and J by 3 bases, with 14 bases between them. Looked up from germline, CDR1 is SQVTM and CDR2 is ANQGSEA. This CDR3 is built from 15 residues. In DNA form, the CDR3 reads TGCAGCGTTGAAACGGCAGGGCGATACTACAATGAGCAGTTCTTC. Its translation: CSVETAGRYYNEQFF.

The rearrangement joins TRBV30 to TRBJ1-1; D possibly corresponds to TRBD1 (6 bases). The CDR3 loop spans 14 amino acids. Germline values: CDR1 GTSNPN, CDR2 SVGIG (reference sequence). V lost 5 bases to trimming and J lost 7 bases, with 20 bases between them. This CDR3 reads CAWLPRGGGSEAFF. The CDR3 DNA is TGTGCCTGGTTACCAAGGGGGGGAGGGAGTGAAGCTTTCTTT.

The chain joins TRBV19 to TRBJ2-1, with a possible D match to TRBD2 (6 bases). The V gene's germline CDR1 is LNHDA and CDR2 SQIVND (reference sequence). The CDR3 totals 15 residues. V lost 5 bases, J lost 0 bases, and 11 bases lay in between. The CDR3 is CASSLGLSSYNEQFF. CDR3 DNA: TGTGCCAGTAGTTTGGGACTTAGCTCCTACAATGAGCAGTTCTTC.

The CDR3 DNA reads TGTGCCAGCTCACCAAAAGGGACAGGGAGAACAGATACGCAGTATTTT. This gives the protein CASSPKGTGRTDTQYF. The chain is built from TRBV18 and TRBJ2-3; TRBD1 matches 9 bases. Germline trimming cut 2 bases from V and 3 bases from J; bases unmatched to any gene: 6. Germline V gives CDR1 KGHSH, CDR2 LQKENI. CDR3 length equals 16 residues.

This clone came up a few times. The rearrangement links TRBV5-1 to TRBJ2-6; weak D call: TRBD1 (6 bases). This CDR3 is built from 15 residues. Trimming removed 3 bases at V and 0 bases at J, with 7 bases between. Looked up from germline, CDR1 is SGHRS and CDR2 is YFSETQ. CDR3 residues: CASSWDNSGANVLTF. CDR3 nucleotides: TGCGCCAGCAGCTGGGACAACTCTGGGGCCAACGTCCTGACTTTC. The full variable domain, in which reference TRBV5-1 and TRBJ2-6 provide the parts outside the CDR3, is KAGVTQTPRYLIKTRGQQVTLSCSPISGHRSVSWYQQTPGQGLQFLFEYFSETQRNKGNFPGRFSGRQFSNSRSEMNVSTLELGDSALYLCASSWDNSGANVLTFGAGSRLTVL.

This clone was recorded once. The genes are TRBV15 and TRBJ1-1, with D possibly being TRBD1 (5 bases). V lost 3 bases, J lost 1 base, and 18 bases lay in between. The CDR3 consists of 17 residues. Germline CDR1 is LNHNV and CDR2 is YYDKDF (reference sequence). The CDR3 region is CATSRLRVAYRNTEAFF. For the CDR3, the DNA is TGTGCCACCAGCAGGCTCAGGGTGGCATACAGGAACACTGAAGCTTTCTTT.

The rearrangement uses TRBV4-1 and TRBJ2-5; 13 bases align to TRBD2. The J segment lost 5 bases and the V segment lost 3 bases, leaving 12 bases of the junction unmatched. This CDR3 spans 18 amino acids. CDR1 and CDR2 (germline): MGHRA, YSYEKL. This chain's CDR3 is CASSHLIGLAGEGETQYF. The CDR3 DNA reads as TGCGCCAGCAGCCACCTCATTGGACTAGCGGGAGAAGGCGAGACCCAGTACTTC.

This chain links TRBV5-1 with TRBJ2-7; D gene unclear. The germline CDR1 and CDR2 sequences are SGHRS and YFSETQ. Trimming took off 2 bases at V and 3 bases at J, with 15 bases between the two ends. The CDR3 has 15 amino acids. Here the CDR3 DNA reads TGCGCCAGCAGCTTTGGCAGGTCCAATCACTACGAGCAGTACTTC. Encoded protein: CASSFGRSNHYEQYF.

The CDR3 coding sequence is TGTGCCAGCAGTATATACAATGAGCAGTTCTTC. Translation gives CASSIYNEQFF. The chain is built from TRBV7-9 and TRBJ2-1, with D unresolved. Germline values: CDR1 SEHNR, CDR2 FQNEAQ (reference sequence). The CDR3 has 11 residues. Trimming shortened V by 6 bases and J by 4 bases, and 4 bases separated the two germline ends.

V is TRBV6-6 and J is TRBJ2-7, with 11 nucleotides matching TRBD1. V was clipped by 7 bases and J by 5 bases; unmatched bases: 4. This CDR3 has 13 residues. Per the germline V gene, CDR1 is MNHNY and CDR2 is SVGAGI (reference sequence). In DNA, the CDR3 is TGTGCCAGCATCGGACAGGGGGCCCACGAGCAGTACTTC. Protein product: CASIGQGAHEQYF.

The rearrangement joins TRBV5-4 to TRBJ1-4, with TRBD1 matching 9 bases. The germline CDR1 and CDR2 sequences are SGHNT and YYREEE (reference sequence). The CDR3 loop spans 14 amino acids. The V and J ends lost 2 bases and 10 bases, in that order; junction bases with no gene match: 6. The CDR3 DNA sequence: TGTGCCAGCAGCTTCACAGGGGGCGCGGGAAAACTGTTTTTT. Its translation: CASSFTGGAGKLFF.